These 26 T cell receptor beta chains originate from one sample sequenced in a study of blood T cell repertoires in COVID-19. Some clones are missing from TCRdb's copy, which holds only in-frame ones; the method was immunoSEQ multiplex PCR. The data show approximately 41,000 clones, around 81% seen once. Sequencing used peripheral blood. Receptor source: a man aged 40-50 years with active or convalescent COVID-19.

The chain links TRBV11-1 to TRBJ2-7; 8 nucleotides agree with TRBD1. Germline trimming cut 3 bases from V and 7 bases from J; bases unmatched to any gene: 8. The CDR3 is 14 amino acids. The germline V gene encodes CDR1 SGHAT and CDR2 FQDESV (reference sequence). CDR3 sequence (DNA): TGTGCCAGCAGCTTTGGGACAGGTGACCTAGAGCAGTACTTC. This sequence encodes CASSFGTGDLEQYF.

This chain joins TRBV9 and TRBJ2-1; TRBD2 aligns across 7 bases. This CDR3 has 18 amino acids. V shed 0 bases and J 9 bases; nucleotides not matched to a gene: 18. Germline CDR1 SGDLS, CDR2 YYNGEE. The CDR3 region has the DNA TGTGCCAGCAGCGTAGAGACCCCTCTTGCGGGGAGGGGCGGTGAGCAGTTCTTC. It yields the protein CASSVETPLAGRGGEQFF.

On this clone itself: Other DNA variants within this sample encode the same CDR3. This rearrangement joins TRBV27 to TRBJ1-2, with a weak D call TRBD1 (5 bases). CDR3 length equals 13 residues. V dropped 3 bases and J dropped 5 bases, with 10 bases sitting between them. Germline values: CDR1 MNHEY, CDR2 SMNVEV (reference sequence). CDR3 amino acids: CASSFGQGYGYTF. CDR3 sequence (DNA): TGTGCCAGCAGTTTTGGGCAGGGTTATGGCTACACCTTC.

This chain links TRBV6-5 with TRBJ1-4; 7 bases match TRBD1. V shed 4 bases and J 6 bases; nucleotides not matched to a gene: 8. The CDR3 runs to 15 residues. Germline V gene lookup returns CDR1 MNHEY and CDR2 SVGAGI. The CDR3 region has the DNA TGTGCCAGCAGTTTCACGACAGGGCTGGATGAAAAACTGTTTTTT. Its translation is CASSFTTGLDEKLFF.

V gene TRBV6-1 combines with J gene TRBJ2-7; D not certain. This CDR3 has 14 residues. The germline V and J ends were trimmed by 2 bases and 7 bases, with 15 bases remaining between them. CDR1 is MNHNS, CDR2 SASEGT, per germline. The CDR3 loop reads CASSEPRVAWEQYF. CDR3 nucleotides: TGTGCCAGCAGTGAACCCCGGGTGGCCTGGGAGCAGTACTTC.

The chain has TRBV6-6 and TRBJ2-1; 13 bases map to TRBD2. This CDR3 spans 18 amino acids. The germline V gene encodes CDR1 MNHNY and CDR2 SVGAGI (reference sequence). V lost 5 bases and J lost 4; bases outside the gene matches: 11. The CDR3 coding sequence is TGTGCCAGCAGTCGATGGACTAGCGGGAGTCTCCCTTACAATGAGCAGTTCTTC. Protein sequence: CASSRWTSGSLPYNEQFF.

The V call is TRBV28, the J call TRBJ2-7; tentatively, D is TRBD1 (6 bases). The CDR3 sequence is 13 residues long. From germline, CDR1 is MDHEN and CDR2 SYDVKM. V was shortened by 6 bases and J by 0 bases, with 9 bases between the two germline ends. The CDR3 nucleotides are TGTGCCAGCAGAAGGGGGAACTCCTACGAGCAGTACTTC. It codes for CASRRGNSYEQYF.

CDR3 protein: CASSLVLAGVGGELFF. The CDR3 nucleotides read TGTGCCAGCAGCTTGGTACTAGCGGGAGTGGGCGGGGAGCTGTTTTTT. The V call is TRBV5-5, the J call TRBJ2-2, with 11 bases that match TRBD2. Looked up from germline, CDR1 is SGHKS and CDR2 is YYEKEE (reference sequence). The V and J ends lost 0 bases and 7 bases, in that order; junction bases with no gene match: 5. This CDR3 has 16 amino acids.

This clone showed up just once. CDR3 protein: CASSSEFKTGELFF. The CDR3 DNA is TGCGCCAGCAGCTCAGAATTCAAAACCGGGGAGCTGTTTTTT. The chain employs TRBV4-3 and TRBJ2-2, with D unresolved. V lost 5 bases to trimming and J lost 5 bases, with 12 bases between them. The germline V gene encodes CDR1 LGHNA and CDR2 YSLEER. CDR3 length equals 14 residues.

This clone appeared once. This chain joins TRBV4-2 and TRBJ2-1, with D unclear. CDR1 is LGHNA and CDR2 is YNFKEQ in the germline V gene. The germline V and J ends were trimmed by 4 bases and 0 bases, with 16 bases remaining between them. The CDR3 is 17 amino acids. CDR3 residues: CASSLQQAASSYNEQFF. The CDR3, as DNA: TGTGCCAGCAGCCTACAGCAGGCAGCCAGCTCCTACAATGAGCAGTTCTTC.

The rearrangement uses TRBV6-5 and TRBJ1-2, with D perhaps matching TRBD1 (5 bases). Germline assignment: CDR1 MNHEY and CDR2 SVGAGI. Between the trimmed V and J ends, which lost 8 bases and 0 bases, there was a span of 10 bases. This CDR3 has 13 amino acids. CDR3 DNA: TGTGCCAGCGGCCGGGGGGCTAACTATGGCTACACCTTC. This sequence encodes CASGRGANYGYTF.

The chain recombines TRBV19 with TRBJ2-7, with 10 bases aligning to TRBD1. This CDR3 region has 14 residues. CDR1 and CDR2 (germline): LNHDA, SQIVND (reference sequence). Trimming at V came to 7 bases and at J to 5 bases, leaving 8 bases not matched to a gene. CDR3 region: CASTPTGGKDEQYF. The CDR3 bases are TGTGCCAGTACCCCGACAGGGGGCAAGGACGAGCAGTACTTC. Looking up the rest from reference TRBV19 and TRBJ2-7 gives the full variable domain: DGGITQSPKYLFRKEGQNVTLSCEQNLNHDAMYWYRQDPGQGLRLIYYSQIVNDFQKGDIAEGYSVSREKKESFPLTVTSAQKNPTAFYLCASTPTGGKDEQYFGPGTRLTVT.

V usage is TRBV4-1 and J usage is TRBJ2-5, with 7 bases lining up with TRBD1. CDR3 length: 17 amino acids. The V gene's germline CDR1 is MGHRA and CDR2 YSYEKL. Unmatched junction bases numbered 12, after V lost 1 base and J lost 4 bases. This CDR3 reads CASSQGWSAGGAETQYF. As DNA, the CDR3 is TGCGCCAGCAGCCAAGGATGGTCGGCAGGGGGTGCAGAGACCCAGTACTTC.

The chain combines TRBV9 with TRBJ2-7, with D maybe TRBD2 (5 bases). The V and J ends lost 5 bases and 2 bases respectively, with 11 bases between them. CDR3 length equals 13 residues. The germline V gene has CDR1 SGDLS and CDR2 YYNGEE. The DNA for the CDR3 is TGTGCCAGCAGTGCCGGGGAAACCTACGAGCAGTACTTC. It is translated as CASSAGETYEQYF.

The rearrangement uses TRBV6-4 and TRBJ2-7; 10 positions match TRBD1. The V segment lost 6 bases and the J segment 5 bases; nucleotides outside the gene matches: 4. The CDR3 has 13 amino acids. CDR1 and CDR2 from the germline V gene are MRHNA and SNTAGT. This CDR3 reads CASSRDRGDEQYF. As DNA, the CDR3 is TGTGCCAGCAGCCGGGACAGGGGTGACGAGCAGTACTTC.

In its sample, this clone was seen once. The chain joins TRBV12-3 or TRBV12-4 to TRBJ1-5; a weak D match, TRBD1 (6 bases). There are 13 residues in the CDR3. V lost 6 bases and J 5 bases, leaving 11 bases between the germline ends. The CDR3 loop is CASSTGQHQPQHF. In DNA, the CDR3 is TGTGCCAGCAGCACCGGACAGCATCAGCCCCAGCATTTT.

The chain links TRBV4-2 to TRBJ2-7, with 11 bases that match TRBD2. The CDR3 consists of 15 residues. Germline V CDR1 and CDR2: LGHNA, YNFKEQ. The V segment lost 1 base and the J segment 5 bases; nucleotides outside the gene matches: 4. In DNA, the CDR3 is TGTGCCAGCAGCCAAGTTGGTAGCGGGGGGGACGAGCAGTACTTC. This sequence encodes CASSQVGSGGDEQYF.

The CDR3 DNA reads as TGTGCCACCTCCCCCGGGCCTAGCGGGAGCAATGAGCAGTTCTTC. Protein sequence: CATSPGPSGSNEQFF. The chain is built from TRBV10-3 and TRBJ2-1; 10 bases are shared with TRBD2. V lost 10 bases and J lost 6; bases outside the gene matches: 12. This CDR3 region has 15 residues. CDR1 and CDR2 (germline): ENHRY, SYGVKD.

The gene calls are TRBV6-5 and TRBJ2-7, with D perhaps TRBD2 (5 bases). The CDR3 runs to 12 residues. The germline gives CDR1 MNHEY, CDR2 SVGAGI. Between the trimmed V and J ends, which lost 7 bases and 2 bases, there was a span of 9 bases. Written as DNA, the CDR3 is TGTGCCAGCACCGGGGAGCCCTACGAGCAGTACTTC. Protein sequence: CASTGEPYEQYF.

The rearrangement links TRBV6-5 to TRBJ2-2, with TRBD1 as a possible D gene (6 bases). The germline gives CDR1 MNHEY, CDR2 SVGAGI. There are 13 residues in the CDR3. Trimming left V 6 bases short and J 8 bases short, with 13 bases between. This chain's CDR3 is CASSFRGAGELFF. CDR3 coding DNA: TGTGCCAGCAGCTTCAGGGGTGCGGGGGAGCTGTTTTTT.

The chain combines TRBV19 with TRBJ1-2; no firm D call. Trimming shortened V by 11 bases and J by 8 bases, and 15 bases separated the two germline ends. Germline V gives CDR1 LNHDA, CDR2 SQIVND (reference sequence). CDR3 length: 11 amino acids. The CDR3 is CAGRSGTGYTF. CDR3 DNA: TGTGCCGGACGGAGCGGTACCGGCTACACCTTC.

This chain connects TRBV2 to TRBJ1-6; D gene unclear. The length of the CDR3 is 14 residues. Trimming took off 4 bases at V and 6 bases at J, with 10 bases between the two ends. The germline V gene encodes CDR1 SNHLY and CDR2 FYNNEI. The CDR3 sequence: CASSVGPANSPLHF. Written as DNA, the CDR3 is TGTGCCAGCAGTGTTGGGCCAGCTAATTCACCCCTCCACTTT.

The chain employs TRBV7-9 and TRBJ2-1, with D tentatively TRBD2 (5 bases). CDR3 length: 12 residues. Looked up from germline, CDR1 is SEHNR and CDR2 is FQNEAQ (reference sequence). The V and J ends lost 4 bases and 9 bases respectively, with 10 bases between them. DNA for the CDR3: TGTGCCAGCAGCTACGGGGTGGGTGAGCAGTTCTTC. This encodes CASSYGVGEQFF.

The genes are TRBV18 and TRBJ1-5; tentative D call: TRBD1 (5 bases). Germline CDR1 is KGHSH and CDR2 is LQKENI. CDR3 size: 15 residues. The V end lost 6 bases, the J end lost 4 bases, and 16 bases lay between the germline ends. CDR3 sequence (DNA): TGTGCCAGCTCGGGAATGGGGGGTGAAAATCAGCCCCAGCATTTT. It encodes CASSGMGGENQPQHF.

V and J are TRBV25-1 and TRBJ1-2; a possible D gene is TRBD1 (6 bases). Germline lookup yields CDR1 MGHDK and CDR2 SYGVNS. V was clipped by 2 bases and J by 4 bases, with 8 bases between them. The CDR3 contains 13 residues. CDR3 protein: CASSEGGVYGYTF. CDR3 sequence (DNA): TGTGCCAGCAGTGAAGGGGGCGTCTATGGCTACACCTTC.

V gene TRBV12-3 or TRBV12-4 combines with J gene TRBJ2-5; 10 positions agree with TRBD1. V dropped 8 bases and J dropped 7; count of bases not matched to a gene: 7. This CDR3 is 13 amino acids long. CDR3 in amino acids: CASVNRDRGTQYF. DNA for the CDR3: TGTGCCAGCGTTAACCGGGACAGGGGGACCCAGTACTTC.